This T cell receptor beta chain was sequenced for a study of T cell responses to AZD1222 COVID-19 vaccine. Points from the study as a whole: Clonal diversity may have been underestimated in mostly white British donors. Breadth and depth of Spike-specific TCRs rose after two AZD1222 doses.

The CDR3 is 19 residues long. The V gene's germline CDR1 is SGHNT and CDR2 YYREEE (reference sequence). The V end was cut by 0 bases, the J end by 1 base, with 22 bases between. The method was immunoSEQ multiplex PCR; TCRdb's version includes in-frame clones alone and lacks a portion of them. The sample contains 150,000 or so clones, about 91% of which appear only once. Second-dose intervals near 4 or 12 weeks were combined. About this clone: Its antigen is as yet unknown.

The receptor's source is an adult who received the AZD1222 COVID-19 vaccine. The chain carries TRBV5-4 and TRBJ2-5; D is perhaps TRBD2 (6 bases). The material was peripheral blood, obtained 28 days after the second AZD1222 dose. The CDR3 reads CASSLVRGAGPSFQETQYF. The CDR3 DNA reads TGTGCCAGCAGCTTGGTTCGCGGGGCGGGTCCGTCTTTCCAAGAGACCCAGTACTTC.